This T cell receptor (beta chain) derives from a study of cytomegalovirus exposure and HLA in healthy donors. CDR3 size: 11 residues. The germline V gene encodes CDR1 SNHLY and CDR2 FYNNEI. V dropped 6 bases and J dropped 8 bases, with 8 bases sitting between them. Points on this clone: Its antigen is still unknown.

In the PCR, 60 Vbeta and 13 Jbeta primers were used. Profiling relied on immunoSEQ multiplex PCR, and the TCRdb table lists in-frame clones only, not all of them. This table has under 200,000 clones, 70% to 80% appearing once. Study-level results: Specific recognition of CMV antigens was confirmed in vitro for a few chains (all CMV-associated).

This chain connects TRBV2 to TRBJ1-3; no definite D call. The sample comprised PBMCs. The TCR was taken from a man aged 35-49 years in good health and CMV-seronegative. The CDR3 DNA is TGTGCCAGCAGCTACGCCGACACCATATATTTT. Amino acid sequence: CASSYADTIYF.